These 30 T cell receptor beta chains were all obtained from the same sample, sequenced in a study of ipilimumab plus nivolumab after autologous stem cell transplantation. Profiling relied on immunoSEQ multiplex PCR, and the TCRdb table lists in-frame clones only, not all of them. This sample carries over 80,000 clones, 83% of them seen once, and the ten largest clones take under 2.5%. Sequencing was performed on PBMCs, taken in a trial of ipilimumab plus nivolumab as post-transplant consolidation. These TCRs come from a male donor with diffuse large B-cell lymphoma.

This clone was recorded only once. The rearrangement links TRBV10-3 to TRBJ2-1; D might be TRBD1 (5 bases). V was pared by 6 bases and J by 5 bases, with 8 bases between. CDR1 is ENHRY, CDR2 SYGVKD, per germline. The CDR3 is 12 residues long. The CDR3 is CAISARDNEQFF. The CDR3 DNA follows: TGTGCCATCAGCGCCAGGGACAATGAGCAGTTCTTC.

The genes are TRBV6-1 and TRBJ2-3; 8 bases map to TRBD1. The CDR3 consists of 17 residues. CDR1 and CDR2 from the germline V gene are MNHNS and SASEGT. V was clipped by 2 bases and J by 6 bases; unmatched bases: 13. The CDR3 is CASSERDRGPRVDTQYF. In DNA, the CDR3 is TGTGCCAGCAGTGAAAGAGACAGGGGTCCGAGGGTTGATACGCAGTATTTT.

The chain has TRBV10-3 and TRBJ2-3; 9 bases are shared with TRBD2. The CDR3 has 15 residues. Trimming removed 8 bases from V and 3 bases from J; junction bases left unmatched: 9. Germline CDR1 is ENHRY and CDR2 is SYGVKD. This CDR3 is CAISSGAAGTDTQYF. The CDR3 DNA follows: TGTGCCATCTCTAGCGGGGCGGCGGGGACAGATACGCAGTATTTT.

This chain joins TRBV6-1 and TRBJ2-7, with D tentatively TRBD2 (5 bases). The germline V and J ends were trimmed by 6 bases and 6 bases, with 12 bases remaining between them. The CDR3 has 12 residues. Germline V gene lookup returns CDR1 MNHNS and CDR2 SASEGT. CDR3: CASRDWAAEQYF. The CDR3 bases are TGTGCCAGCAGGGACTGGGCGGCCGAGCAGTACTTC.

The chain couples TRBV7-2 to TRBJ1-1, with TRBD1 as a possible D gene (5 bases). CDR1 is SGHTA, CDR2 FQGNSA, per germline. The ends were cut back, 0 bases at V and 4 bases at J, with 12 bases in the middle. This CDR3 spans 15 amino acids. CDR3 protein: CASSLAGPAGTEAFF. In DNA form, the CDR3 reads TGTGCCAGCAGCTTAGCGGGGCCCGCAGGCACTGAAGCTTTCTTT.

This chain connects TRBV6-6 to TRBJ1-2, with 8 bases identical to TRBD1. The CDR3 totals 15 residues. Germline V lookup: CDR1 MNHNY, CDR2 SVGAGI (reference sequence). The V and J ends lost 5 bases and 0 bases, in that order; junction bases with no gene match: 5. The CDR3 loop is CASSPGTGTNYGYTF. CDR3 in DNA: TGTGCCAGCAGTCCCGGGACAGGTACTAACTATGGCTACACCTTC.

The chain couples TRBV5-5 to TRBJ1-5, with D perhaps matching TRBD1 (5 bases). V shed 4 bases and J shed 4 bases, with 12 bases lying between them. This CDR3 contains 14 residues. CDR1 is SGHKS and CDR2 is YYEKEE in the germline V gene (reference sequence). The CDR3 coding sequence is TGTGCCAGCAGCGGTCAGGGATCGAATCAGCCCCAGCATTTT. It codes for CASSGQGSNQPQHF.

The V call is TRBV5-1, the J call TRBJ1-1; 8 nucleotides line up with TRBD1. Germline CDR1 and CDR2: SGHRS and YFSETQ. Trimming cost V 2 bases and J 6 bases; bases outside gene matches: 9. The CDR3 has 15 residues. The CDR3 loop is CASSFTGGVSPEAFF. The CDR3 DNA sequence: TGCGCCAGCAGCTTCACAGGGGGAGTAAGCCCTGAAGCTTTCTTT. Looking up the rest from reference TRBV5-1 and TRBJ1-1 gives the full variable domain: KAGVTQTPRYLIKTRGQQVTLSCSPISGHRSVSWYQQTPGQGLQFLFEYFSETQRNKGNFPGRFSGRQFSNSRSEMNVSTLELGDSALYLCASSFTGGVSPEAFFGQGTRLTVV.

The V gene is TRBV4-2, the J gene TRBJ1-1, with D possibly matching TRBD1 (5 bases). CDR1 is LGHNA, CDR2 YNFKEQ, per germline. Trimming pared 5 bases from V and 2 bases from J, leaving 12 bases between. This CDR3 spans 14 amino acids. In nucleotides, the CDR3 is TGTGCCAGCAGCTTAAGGGGAACTAACACTGAAGCTTTCTTT. Translated, it gives CASSLRGTNTEAFF.

This clone was seen a few times. The chain links TRBV14 to TRBJ1-6; D unresolved. With 5 bases removed from V and 14 bases from J, the gap between germline ends came to 7 bases. Per germline, CDR1 SGHDN and CDR2 FVKESK. CDR3 length equals 10 residues. The CDR3 region is CASSKYSLHF. The CDR3 coding sequence is TGTGCCAGCAGCAAGTACTCCCTCCACTTT.

V and J are TRBV19 and TRBJ1-5, with D unclear. The CDR3 is 15 amino acids. Trimming took off 0 bases at V and 2 bases at J, with 8 bases between the two ends. Germline values: CDR1 LNHDA, CDR2 SQIVND (reference sequence). The CDR3 sequence: CASSIDRQGNQPQHF. CDR3 bases: TGTGCCAGTAGTATAGATCGGCAGGGCAATCAGCCCCAGCATTTT.

This chain connects TRBV4-2 to TRBJ2-7; the D gene is possibly TRBD1 (5 bases). Germline V gene lookup returns CDR1 LGHNA and CDR2 YNFKEQ. The germline V and J ends were trimmed by 4 bases and 5 bases, with 15 bases remaining between them. The CDR3 is made up of 14 amino acids. For the CDR3, the DNA is TGTGCCAGCAGCCCTTTCCAGGGAAGGGACGAGCAGTACTTC. Its translation: CASSPFQGRDEQYF.

This clone appeared a few times. The chain couples TRBV6-1 to TRBJ2-7; D ambiguous. Trimming took off 8 bases at V and 7 bases at J, with 18 bases between the two ends. CDR3 length: 13 residues. Germline CDR1 is MNHNS and CDR2 is SASEGT. CDR3 sequence (DNA): TGTGCCAGCGGATGGACCATCTCCGGAGAGCAGTACTTC. This gives the protein CASGWTISGEQYF.

The chain couples TRBV6-4 to TRBJ2-3; 14 nucleotides line up with TRBD2. Trimming at V came to 7 bases and at J to 1 base, leaving 4 bases not matched to a gene. The CDR3 has 16 residues. Germline CDR1 is MRHNA and CDR2 is SNTAGT. CDR3 in DNA: TGTGCCAGCACCCCGGGACTAGCGGGGGGCACAGATACGCAGTATTTT. Its protein is CASTPGLAGGTDTQYF.

This sequence joins TRBV11-2 and TRBJ2-7; 7 bases line up with TRBD1. The CDR3 spans 18 residues. The germline V gene encodes CDR1 SGHAT and CDR2 FQNNGV. V lost 3 bases to trimming and J lost 1 base; unmatched junction nucleotides: 15. In nucleotides, the CDR3 is TGTGCCAGCAGCTTGTTGGTTGCCCTAGGGGGCCCGTCCTACGAGCAGTACTTC. Translating it yields CASSLLVALGGPSYEQYF.

The chain recombines TRBV2 with TRBJ2-3, with 8 nucleotides matching TRBD2. This CDR3 is 18 amino acids long. V lost 5 bases and J lost 0; bases outside the gene matches: 13. Per the germline V gene, CDR1 is SNHLY and CDR2 is FYNNEI. CDR3 nucleotide sequence: TGTGCCAGCAGTTTCCGACCGTCTAGCGGGTTTAGCACAGATACGCAGTATTTT. Its protein is CASSFRPSSGFSTDTQYF.

Concerning this clone: One junction end disagrees with the germline gene, perhaps due to a read error. The V call is TRBV6-4, the J call TRBJ1-3, with D perhaps matching TRBD1 (5 bases). The CDR3 is 9 amino acids. Germline V gene data show CDR1 as MRHNA and CDR2 as SNTAGT. This CDR3 reads CASSPRDGF. The CDR3 coding sequence is TGTGCCAGCAGCCCCAGGGATGGGTTT.

The rearrangement uses TRBV5-1 and TRBJ2-1, with TRBD2 identical over 13 bases. V dropped 4 bases and J dropped 10; count of bases not matched to a gene: 8. The CDR3 is 15 residues long. CDR1 is SGHRS and CDR2 is YFSETQ in the germline V gene. CDR3 nucleotides: TGCGCCAGCAGCATCACTAGCGGGGGGGCACAGGAGCAGTTCTTC. Amino acid sequence: CASSITSGGAQEQFF.

The chain uses TRBV18 and TRBJ2-1, with D hard to call. Germline-derived CDR1 and CDR2 are KGHSH and LQKENI. Between the trimmed V and J ends, which lost 1 base and 7 bases, there was a span of 14 bases. This CDR3 contains 15 residues. In DNA form, the CDR3 reads TGTGCCAGCTCACCACGGGCGATAGCAGCGAATGAGCAGTTCTTC. Translation gives CASSPRAIAANEQFF. Full variable domain (missing parts from reference TRBV18 and TRBJ2-1): NAGVMQNPRHLVRRRGQEARLRCSPMKGHSHVYWYRQLPEEGLKFMVYLQKENIIDESGMPKERFSAEFPKEGPSILRIQQVVRGDSAAYFCASSPRAIAANEQFFGPGTRLTVL.

This sequence joins TRBV18 and TRBJ1-2; D gene uncertain. The CDR3 is 14 amino acids. Trimming cost V 2 bases and J 0 bases, with 7 bases left between them. The germline gives CDR1 KGHSH, CDR2 LQKENI. CDR3 in DNA: TGTGCCAGCTCACCAGCCGGGGCTAACTATGGCTACACCTTC. This encodes CASSPAGANYGYTF. Using reference TRBV18 and TRBJ1-2 for the parts outside the CDR3, the full variable domain is NAGVMQNPRHLVRRRGQEARLRCSPMKGHSHVYWYRQLPEEGLKFMVYLQKENIIDESGMPKERFSAEFPKEGPSILRIQQVVRGDSAAYFCASSPAGANYGYTFGSGTRLTVV.

V is TRBV2 and J is TRBJ1-2; D gene ambiguous. This CDR3 has 12 residues. CDR1 is SNHLY, CDR2 FYNNEI, per germline. The ends were cut back, 3 bases at V and 4 bases at J, with 6 bases in the middle. This chain's CDR3 is CASSDSSYGYTF. The CDR3, as DNA: TGTGCCAGCAGTGATTCTTCCTATGGCTACACCTTC.

The V gene is TRBV19, the J gene TRBJ2-7; TRBD1 aligns across 8 bases. The CDR3 is 14 amino acids. V was clipped by 5 bases and J by 2 bases; unmatched bases: 5. The germline CDR1 and CDR2 sequences are LNHDA and SQIVND (reference sequence). The CDR3 reads CASSVRGPTYEQYF. DNA of the CDR3: TGTGCCAGTAGTGTCAGGGGGCCCACCTACGAGCAGTACTTC.

This clone has a single count. This rearrangement joins TRBV4-2 to TRBJ2-1, with 8 nucleotides matching TRBD2. Trimming removed 0 bases from V and 3 bases from J; junction bases left unmatched: 4. Germline values: CDR1 LGHNA, CDR2 YNFKEQ. This CDR3 contains 16 residues. The CDR3 coding sequence is TGTGCCAGCAGCCAAGATGGTAGCGGGGTCTACAATGAGCAGTTCTTC. The encoded protein is CASSQDGSGVYNEQFF.

This clone was seen only a few times. The chain couples TRBV7-9 to TRBJ2-5; 7 bases map to TRBD2. This CDR3 comprises 13 residues. The ends lost 5 bases at V and 4 bases at J; junction bases unmatched: 4. Germline CDR1 reads SEHNR; CDR2 reads FQNEAQ (reference sequence). CDR3: CASSGSGLETQYF. The DNA for the CDR3 is TGTGCCAGCAGCGGTAGCGGGTTAGAGACCCAGTACTTC.

This clone was seen only once. The chain joins TRBV18 to TRBJ2-5; the D is unclear. The CDR3 has 12 residues. Germline loops: CDR1 KGHSH, CDR2 LQKENI. Deletions cut 3 bases from V and 4 bases from J, with 6 bases between. This chain's CDR3 is CASSPSRETQYF. CDR3 in DNA: TGTGCCAGCTCACCTTCGAGAGAGACCCAGTACTTC.

The chain uses TRBV2 and TRBJ2-2, with 8 bases identical to TRBD2. This CDR3 comprises 15 residues. Germline V gene lookup returns CDR1 SNHLY and CDR2 FYNNEI. The ends lost 4 bases at V and 1 base at J; junction bases unmatched: 2. In DNA form, the CDR3 reads TGTGCCAGCAGTGGGCTAGCGGGGAACACCGGGGAGCTGTTTTTT. Encoded protein: CASSGLAGNTGELFF.

The chain joins TRBV19 to TRBJ1-6; D not certain. Germline CDR1 LNHDA, CDR2 SQIVND (reference sequence). V was clipped by 8 bases and J by 3 bases, with 8 bases between them. CDR3 length: 13 residues. The CDR3 DNA sequence: TGTGCCAGTTCGTCCGACTATAATTCACCCCTCCACTTT. Translated: CASSSDYNSPLHF.

The V and J genes are TRBV5-1 and TRBJ1-3, with 7 bases fitting TRBD1. The CDR3 is 17 residues long. From germline, CDR1 is SGHRS and CDR2 YFSETQ. V gave up 3 bases and J gave up 0 bases; unmatched junction bases: 9. CDR3 amino acids: CASSSATGASSGNTIYF. The CDR3 DNA follows: TGCGCCAGCAGCTCGGCCACAGGGGCTTCCTCTGGAAACACCATATATTTT.

This clone was picked up one time. The chain couples TRBV5-1 to TRBJ2-7; D gene ambiguous. The CDR3 sequence is 14 residues long. Germline CDR1 SGHRS, CDR2 YFSETQ. Between the trimmed V and J ends, which lost 5 bases and 1 base, there was a span of 13 bases. The DNA of the CDR3 is TGCGCCAGCAGTCTTCAGGTCCAGTCCTACGAGCAGTACTTC. Protein product: CASSLQVQSYEQYF. Combining the CDR3 with reference TRBV5-1 and TRBJ2-7 gives the whole variable domain KAGVTQTPRYLIKTRGQQVTLSCSPISGHRSVSWYQQTPGQGLQFLFEYFSETQRNKGNFPGRFSGRQFSNSRSEMNVSTLELGDSALYLCASSLQVQSYEQYFGPGTRLTVT.

The J gene is TRBJ1-6, the V gene TRBV5-6; D not resolved. V lost 2 bases to trimming and J lost 9 bases, with 9 bases between them. Germline V gene lookup returns CDR1 SGHDT and CDR2 YYEEEE. This CDR3 is 13 amino acids long. The CDR3 DNA follows: TGTGCCAGCAGCTTAGATTACCTTTCACCCCTCCACTTT. Protein product: CASSLDYLSPLHF.